The 26 T cell receptor beta chains presented below share a single source sample, sequenced in a study of brain metastases from non-small cell lung cancer. Libraries were prepared by immunoSEQ multiplex PCR; TCRdb keeps only in-frame clonotypes and omits some of them. Of 3,500 to 5,500 clones listed, about 80% are singletons. Sequencing used primary lung tumor tissue. All receptors derive from a donor at least 40 years old with non-small cell lung cancer.

V and J are TRBV19 and TRBJ2-2; possibly TRBD2 for D (6 bases). Trimming cost V 1 base and J 7 bases, with 10 bases left between them. This CDR3 spans 14 amino acids. CDR1 and CDR2 (germline): LNHDA, SQIVND (reference sequence). The CDR3 nucleotides are TGTGCCAGTAGTATAGGGCGGGGAGACGGGGAGCTGTTTTTT. Amino acids: CASSIGRGDGELFF.

This clone occurred once. V is TRBV7-2 and J is TRBJ1-1; D is perhaps TRBD1 (6 bases). Trimming removed 4 bases at V and 4 bases at J, with 13 bases between. There are 14 residues in the CDR3. Germline assignment: CDR1 SGHTA and CDR2 FQGNSA. This chain's CDR3 is CASSWTDQGTEAFF. The CDR3 coding sequence is TGTGCCAGCAGCTGGACAGATCAGGGCACTGAAGCTTTCTTT.

This clone was counted a single time. V is TRBV20-1 and J is TRBJ1-1; D gene unclear. The ends were cut back, 4 bases at V and 0 bases at J, with 3 bases in the middle. The CDR3 runs 11 residues. Looked up from germline, CDR1 is DFQATT and CDR2 is SNEGSKA (reference sequence). The CDR3 region has the DNA TGCAGTGCTATGCTGAACACTGAAGCTTTCTTT. As protein: CSAMLNTEAFF.

The rearrangement links TRBV27 to TRBJ2-5, with a tentative D call TRBD1 (6 bases). The CDR3 contains 14 residues. V dropped 6 bases and J dropped 4 bases, with 15 bases sitting between them. The germline V gene encodes CDR1 MNHEY and CDR2 SMNVEV (reference sequence). This CDR3 reads CASSRQGFRETQYF. In nucleotides, the CDR3 is TGTGCCAGCAGCCGCCAGGGGTTCCGAGAGACCCAGTACTTC.

This rearrangement joins TRBV30 to TRBJ1-1, with no clear D. V lost 0 bases and J 8 bases, leaving 7 bases between the germline ends. Germline lookup yields CDR1 GTSNPN and CDR2 SVGIG (reference sequence). The CDR3 has 11 residues. CDR3 loop: CAWSVAGEAFF. In DNA form, the CDR3 reads TGTGCCTGGAGTGTGGCGGGCGAAGCTTTCTTT.

Turning to this clone: The junction differs from germline at one of its ends, possibly a read error. This chain uses TRBV19 with TRBJ1-1; unclear D gene. Germline V gene data show CDR1 as LNHDA and CDR2 as SQIVND (reference sequence). There are 15 residues in the CDR3. CDR3 in amino acids: CASSGMAVANTEAFF. In nucleotides, the CDR3 is TGCGCCAGTAGTGGGATGGCAGTAGCCAACACTGAAGCTTTCTTT.

This clone was seen a handful of times. CDR3 sequence: CASSLTKNNYGYTF. The CDR3 DNA sequence: TGTGCCAGCAGCTTGACAAAAAATAACTATGGCTACACCTTC. The V and J genes are TRBV5-5 and TRBJ1-2; no reliable D call. The germline V gene encodes CDR1 SGHKS and CDR2 YYEKEE (reference sequence). Trimming shortened V by 1 base and J by 1 base, and 8 bases separated the two germline ends. This CDR3 contains 14 residues.

This clone was seen only a few times. J is TRBJ1-2 and V is TRBV29-1; D remains ambiguous. This CDR3 comprises 13 residues. The germline V gene encodes CDR1 SQVTM and CDR2 ANQGSEA. With 0 bases removed from V and 7 bases from J, the gap between germline ends came to 12 bases. This CDR3 reads CSVEDRNPGGYTF. CDR3 sequence (DNA): TGCAGCGTTGAAGACAGGAACCCCGGTGGCTACACCTTC.

The chain employs TRBV28 and TRBJ2-3; maybe TRBD1 (5 bases). CDR1 is MDHEN, CDR2 SYDVKM, per germline. V lost 4 bases and J 2 bases, leaving 10 bases between the germline ends. The CDR3 is 14 amino acids. The CDR3 spells CASSSRTTTDTQYF. In DNA form, the CDR3 reads TGTGCCAGCAGTTCACGGACAACCACAGATACGCAGTATTTT.

The chain employs TRBV20-1 and TRBJ2-3; D unresolved. Trimming took 5 bases from V and 14 from J, leaving 17 bases between them. CDR3 length equals 11 residues. Germline V gene sequence: CDR1 DFQATT, CDR2 SNEGSKA (reference sequence). The CDR3 DNA reads TGCAGTGCTCCGCAGGCGGACCAGACGTATTTT. The encoded protein is CSAPQADQTYF.

V is TRBV6-4 and J is TRBJ1-2, with D hard to call. Germline V gives CDR1 MRHNA, CDR2 SNTAGT. CDR3 size: 13 residues. The V gene lost 3 bases and the J gene lost 4 bases, with 9 bases spanning the gap. The CDR3 DNA sequence: TGTGCCAGCAGTGAATCCGGGTTCTATGGCTACACCTTC. The encoded protein is CASSESGFYGYTF.

The chain employs TRBV9 and TRBJ2-1; no definite D call. V lost 0 bases, J lost 5 bases, and 6 bases lay in between. Germline assignment: CDR1 SGDLS and CDR2 YYNGEE. This CDR3 has 13 amino acids. As DNA, the CDR3 is TGTGCCAGCAGCGTAGCTATAGACAATGAGCAGTTCTTC. The encoded protein is CASSVAIDNEQFF.

The chain recombines TRBV12-3 or TRBV12-4 with TRBJ1-2, with D possibly being TRBD1 (6 bases). Trimming pared 0 bases from V and 8 bases from J, leaving 10 bases between. The CDR3 sequence is 13 residues long. The CDR3 sequence is CASSLAFGGGYTF. DNA for the CDR3: TGTGCCAGCAGTTTAGCGTTCGGGGGCGGCTACACCTTC.

The rearrangement links TRBV11-3 to TRBJ2-3; no reliable D call. Germline values: CDR1 SGHNT, CDR2 YENEEA. V lost 0 bases and J lost 7, with 8 bases in between. This CDR3 has 13 amino acids. The CDR3 reads CASSLDSTYTQYF. DNA for the CDR3: TGTGCCAGCAGCTTAGACTCGACATATACGCAGTATTTT.

This rearrangement joins TRBV2 to TRBJ2-3; tentatively, D is TRBD2 (6 bases). The CDR3 length is 12 residues. The ends were cut back, 6 bases at V and 6 bases at J, with 10 bases in the middle. Germline-derived CDR1 and CDR2 are SNHLY and FYNNEI. The CDR3: CASSRESDTQYF. The DNA for the CDR3 is TGTGCCAGCAGCCGGGAGAGTGATACGCAGTATTTT. Looking up the rest from reference TRBV2 and TRBJ2-3 gives the full variable domain: EPEVTQTPSHQVTQMGQEVILRCVPISNHLYFYWYRQILGQKVEFLVSFYNNEISEKSEIFDDQFSVERPDGSNFTLKIRSTKLEDSAMYFCASSRESDTQYFGPGTRLTVL.

This clone was picked up one time. The chain is built from TRBV19 and TRBJ2-3; possible D gene TRBD2, 5 bases. There are 13 residues in the CDR3. Germline V gives CDR1 LNHDA, CDR2 SQIVND (reference sequence). V gave up 4 bases and J gave up 4 bases, with 9 bases separating them. CDR3 loop: CASSTRTPDTQYF. The CDR3 coding sequence is TGTGCCAGTAGTACCCGGACTCCAGATACGCAGTATTTT.

This clone was detected once. V and J are TRBV10-1 and TRBJ1-2; D not resolved. Germline V gene sequence: CDR1 WNHNN, CDR2 SYGVQD (reference sequence). The CDR3 spans 14 residues. The ends were cut back, 4 bases at V and 3 bases at J, with 12 bases in the middle. The CDR3 reads CASSGAQTHYGYTF. CDR3 sequence (DNA): TGCGCCAGCAGTGGGGCACAAACCCACTATGGCTACACCTTC.

This chain connects TRBV5-5 to TRBJ1-1; D gene uncertain. Per germline, CDR1 SGHKS and CDR2 YYEKEE (reference sequence). This CDR3 has 14 amino acids. Trimming left V 0 bases short and J 0 bases short, with 6 bases between. The DNA of the CDR3 is TGTGCCAGCAGCTTGGTTAGATTGAACACTGAAGCTTTCTTT. Amino acids: CASSLVRLNTEAFF.

The chain carries TRBV18 and TRBJ1-4; TRBD1 is a possible D gene (6 bases). Between the trimmed V and J ends, which lost 2 bases and 2 bases, there was a span of 12 bases. Germline CDR1 is KGHSH and CDR2 is LQKENI. CDR3 size: 16 residues. For the CDR3, the DNA is TGTGCCAGCTCACCAAACGCAGGGGTCACTAATGAAAAACTGTTTTTT. Amino acids: CASSPNAGVTNEKLFF.

About this clone: In the same sample, other DNA sequences code for this CDR3. This chain connects TRBV10-3 to TRBJ2-5; D possibly uses TRBD1 or TRBD2 (6 bases each). The germline V and J ends were trimmed by 9 bases and 5 bases, with 19 bases remaining between them. Germline V gene data show CDR1 as ENHRY and CDR2 as SYGVKD. The length of the CDR3 is 14 residues. CDR3 sequence (DNA): TGTGCCATTAGTCGCGAGGGGGGCGGTGAGACCCAGTACTTC. Residues: CAISREGGGETQYF.

The chain employs TRBV25-1 and TRBJ2-2, with TRBD2 identical over 9 bases. This CDR3 is built from 14 residues. In germline, CDR1 is MGHDK, CDR2 SYGVNS. Germline trimming cut 6 bases from V and 5 bases from J; bases unmatched to any gene: 4. CDR3 protein: CASSAGGRTGELFF. CDR3 bases: TGTGCCAGCAGCGCGGGGGGGCGAACCGGGGAGCTGTTTTTT.

The chain uses TRBV7-2 and TRBJ2-2, with D perhaps TRBD1 (5 bases). Looked up from germline, CDR1 is SGHTA and CDR2 is FQGNSA. The CDR3 is 14 residues long. With 2 bases removed from V and 3 bases from J, the gap between germline ends came to 7 bases. The CDR3 here is CASSLSRDTGELFF. In nucleotides, the CDR3 is TGTGCCAGCAGCTTAAGCAGGGACACCGGGGAGCTGTTTTTT.

The genes are TRBV4-3 and TRBJ2-1, with 10 nucleotides matching TRBD2. The junction had 6 bases not matched to a gene; V was cut back by 0 bases and J by 7 bases. The germline CDR1 and CDR2 sequences are LGHNA and YSLEER. The CDR3 is 16 residues long. As DNA, the CDR3 is TGCGCCAGCAGCCAAGAGAGAGCGGGGGGGCTAAATGAGCAGTTCTTC. This sequence encodes CASSQERAGGLNEQFF.

DNA of the CDR3: TGTGCCAGCGGACGGGACTATGGCTACACCTTC. It is translated as CASGRDYGYTF. J is TRBJ1-2 and V is TRBV28; unclear D gene. Trimming removed 8 bases from V and 3 bases from J, with 7 bases in between. Germline assignment: CDR1 MDHEN and CDR2 SYDVKM. The CDR3 is 11 residues long.

The V and J genes are TRBV19 and TRBJ2-3; 13 nucleotides align to TRBD2. The CDR3 spans 18 residues. V lost 4 bases to trimming and J lost 2 bases; unmatched junction nucleotides: 9. Germline values: CDR1 LNHDA, CDR2 SQIVND (reference sequence). The DNA of the CDR3 is TGTGCCAGTAGTACCCAGACTAGCGGGAGGACCTTCACAGATACGCAGTATTTT. The encoded protein is CASSTQTSGRTFTDTQYF. The entire variable domain, with the rest obtained from reference TRBV19 and TRBJ2-3, is as follows: DGGITQSPKYLFRKEGQNVTLSCEQNLNHDAMYWYRQDPGQGLRLIYYSQIVNDFQKGDIAEGYSVSREKKESFPLTVTSAQKNPTAFYLCASSTQTSGRTFTDTQYFGPGTRLTVL.

J is TRBJ2-3 and V is TRBV18, with D perhaps being TRBD1 or TRBD2 (5 bases each). The CDR3 covers 14 residues. The germline V gene encodes CDR1 KGHSH and CDR2 LQKENI. V was shortened by 8 bases and J by 5 bases, with 17 bases between the two germline ends. DNA of the CDR3: TGTGCCAGCCGCCCGGGTTTGGGGGAAGATACGCAGTATTTT. Protein: CASRPGLGEDTQYF.